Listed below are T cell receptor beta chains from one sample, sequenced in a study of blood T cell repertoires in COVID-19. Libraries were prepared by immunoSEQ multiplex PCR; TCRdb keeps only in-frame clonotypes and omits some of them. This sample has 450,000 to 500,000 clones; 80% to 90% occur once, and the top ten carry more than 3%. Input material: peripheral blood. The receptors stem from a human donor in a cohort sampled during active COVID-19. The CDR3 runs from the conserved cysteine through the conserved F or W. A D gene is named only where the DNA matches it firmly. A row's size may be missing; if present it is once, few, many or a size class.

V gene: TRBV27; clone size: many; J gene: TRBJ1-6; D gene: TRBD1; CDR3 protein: CASGSPGQSNSPLHF; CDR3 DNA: TGTGCCAGCGGGTCACCGGGACAGAGTAATTCACCCCTCCACTTT
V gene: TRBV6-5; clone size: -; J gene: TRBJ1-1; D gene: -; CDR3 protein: CAATGYNTEAFF; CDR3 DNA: TGTGCCGCAACGGGGTACAACACTGAAGCTTTCTTT
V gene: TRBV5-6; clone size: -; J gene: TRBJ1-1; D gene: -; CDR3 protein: CASSRGSYEAFF; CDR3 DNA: TGTGCCAGCAGCCGGGGGAGTTATGAAGCTTTCTTT
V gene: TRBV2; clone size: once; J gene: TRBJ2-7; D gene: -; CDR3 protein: CASSPYRPSYEQYF; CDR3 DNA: TGTGCCAGCAGTCCCTACAGGCCCTCCTACGAGCAGTACTTC
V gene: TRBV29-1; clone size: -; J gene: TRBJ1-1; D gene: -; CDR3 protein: CSVEDLTGGNTEAFF; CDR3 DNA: TGCAGCGTTGAAGATCTAACGGGGGGGAACACTGAAGCTTTCTTT
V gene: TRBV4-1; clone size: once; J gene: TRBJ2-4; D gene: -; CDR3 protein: CASSQDVGLPQYF; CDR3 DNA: TGCGCCAGCAGCCAAGATGTCGGGTTACCTCAGTACTTC
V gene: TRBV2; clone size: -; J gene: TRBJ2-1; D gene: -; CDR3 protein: CASSDFFLSYNEQFF; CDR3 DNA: TGTGCCAGCAGTGATTTTTTCCTCTCCTACAATGAGCAGTTCTTC
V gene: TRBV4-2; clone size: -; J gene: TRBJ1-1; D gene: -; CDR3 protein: CASSRETANTEAFF; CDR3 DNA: TGTGCCAGCAGCCGAGAGACAGCGAACACTGAAGCTTTCTTT
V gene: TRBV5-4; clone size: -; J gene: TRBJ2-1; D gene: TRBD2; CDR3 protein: CASSLVAGVYNEQFF; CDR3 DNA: TGTGCCAGCAGCTTGGTAGCGGGAGTGTACAATGAGCAGTTCTTC
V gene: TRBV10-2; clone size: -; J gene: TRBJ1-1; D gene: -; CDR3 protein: CASSDGHPTEAFF; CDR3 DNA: TGCGCCAGCAGTGACGGACACCCCACTGAAGCTTTCTTT
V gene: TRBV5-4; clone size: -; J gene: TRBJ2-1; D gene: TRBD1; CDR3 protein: CASSRRGTDKQFF; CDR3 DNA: TGTGCCAGCAGCCGCAGAGGGACAGACAAACAGTTCTTC
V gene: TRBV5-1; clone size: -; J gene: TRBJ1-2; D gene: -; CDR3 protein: CASSLARPGFYGYTF; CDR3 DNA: TGCGCCAGCAGCCTGGCCCGGCCAGGCTTCTATGGCTACACCTTC
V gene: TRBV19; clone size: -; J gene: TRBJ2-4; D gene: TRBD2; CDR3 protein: CASSIWVAGAKNIQYF; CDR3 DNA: TGTGCCAGTAGTATCTGGGTAGCGGGAGCCAAAAACATTCAGTACTTC
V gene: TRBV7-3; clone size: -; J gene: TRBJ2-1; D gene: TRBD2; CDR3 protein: CASSPRGLAGDNEQFF; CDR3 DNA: TGTGCCAGCAGCCCCAGAGGACTAGCGGGTGACAATGAGCAGTTCTTC
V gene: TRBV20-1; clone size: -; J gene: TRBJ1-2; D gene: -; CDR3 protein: CSASKTEYGYTF; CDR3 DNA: TGCAGTGCTAGTAAGACGGAGTATGGCTACACCTTC
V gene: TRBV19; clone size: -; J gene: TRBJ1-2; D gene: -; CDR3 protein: CASSPPRMQGSRGYTF; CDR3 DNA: TGTGCCAGTAGTCCACCGAGGATGCAGGGCTCACGTGGCTACACCTTC
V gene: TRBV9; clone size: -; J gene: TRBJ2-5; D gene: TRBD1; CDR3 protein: CASSVGQGELETQYF; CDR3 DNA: TGTGCCAGCAGCGTTGGACAGGGGGAGTTGGAGACCCAGTACTTC
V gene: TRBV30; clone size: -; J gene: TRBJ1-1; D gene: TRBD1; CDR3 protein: CAWSALIGQGWTEAFF; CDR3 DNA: TGTGCCTGGAGTGCGCTAATTGGACAGGGATGGACTGAAGCTTTCTTT
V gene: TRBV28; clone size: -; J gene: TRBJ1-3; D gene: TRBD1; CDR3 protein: CASRTGTGLGNTIYF; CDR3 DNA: TGTGCCAGCAGAACCGGGACAGGGCTTGGAAACACCATATATTTT
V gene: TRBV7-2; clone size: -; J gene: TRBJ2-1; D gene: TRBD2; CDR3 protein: CASSPRGGEAGIWEQFF; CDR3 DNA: TGTGCCAGCAGCCCCCGGGGGGGGGAAGCGGGGATATGGGAGCAGTTCTTC
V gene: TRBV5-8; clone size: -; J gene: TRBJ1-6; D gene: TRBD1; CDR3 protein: CASSLLGTGHSPLHF; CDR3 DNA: TGTGCCAGCAGCTTGTTAGGGACAGGTCATTCACCCCTCCACTTT
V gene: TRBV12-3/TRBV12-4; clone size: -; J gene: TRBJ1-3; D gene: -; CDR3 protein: CASRGGPGNTIYF; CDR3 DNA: TGTGCCAGCAGGGGGGGGCCTGGAAACACCATATATTTT
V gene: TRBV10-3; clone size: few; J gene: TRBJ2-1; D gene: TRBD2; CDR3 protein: CAISDWGGQFF; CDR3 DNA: TGTGCCATCAGTGACTGGGGGGGGCAGTTCTTC
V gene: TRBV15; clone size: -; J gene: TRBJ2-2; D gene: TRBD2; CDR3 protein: CATSRIAGLRTGELFF; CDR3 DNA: TGTGCCACCAGCAGAATAGCGGGCCTTAGAACCGGGGAGCTGTTTTTT
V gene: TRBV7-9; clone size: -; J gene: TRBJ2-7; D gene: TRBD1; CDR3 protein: CASSQGARGSYEQYF; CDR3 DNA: TGTGCCAGCAGCCAGGGGGCGCGGGGCTCCTACGAGCAGTACTTC
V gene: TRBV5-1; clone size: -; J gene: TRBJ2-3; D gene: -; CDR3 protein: CASSLTSTDTQYF; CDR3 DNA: TGCGCCAGCAGCTTGACTAGTACCGATACGCAGTATTTT
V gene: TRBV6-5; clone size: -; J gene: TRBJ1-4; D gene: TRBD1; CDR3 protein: CASRRDRGNEKLFF; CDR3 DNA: TGTGCCAGCAGAAGGGACAGGGGAAACGAAAAACTGTTTTTT
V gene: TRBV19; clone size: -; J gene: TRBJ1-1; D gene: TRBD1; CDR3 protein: CASTQGGLAKTEAFF; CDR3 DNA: TGTGCCAGTACCCAGGGGGGATTGGCCAAGACTGAAGCTTTCTTT
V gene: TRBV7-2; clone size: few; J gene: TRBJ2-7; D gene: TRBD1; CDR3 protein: CASSLGSGGSYEQYF; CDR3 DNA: TGTGCCAGCAGCTTAGGATCAGGGGGCTCCTACGAGCAGTACTTC
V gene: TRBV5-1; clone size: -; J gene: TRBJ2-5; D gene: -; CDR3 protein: CASSLTPGKETQYF; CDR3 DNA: TGCGCCAGCAGCCTCACTCCCGGGAAAGAGACCCAGTACTTC
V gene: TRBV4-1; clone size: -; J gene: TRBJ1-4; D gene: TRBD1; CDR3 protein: CASRQGPATNEKLFF; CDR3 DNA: TGCGCCAGCAGACAGGGGCCTGCAACTAATGAAAAACTGTTTTTT
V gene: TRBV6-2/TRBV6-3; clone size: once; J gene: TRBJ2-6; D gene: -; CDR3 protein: CASSPGAGANVLTF; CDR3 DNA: TGTGCCAGCAGCCCAGGGGCTGGGGCCAACGTCCTGACTTTC
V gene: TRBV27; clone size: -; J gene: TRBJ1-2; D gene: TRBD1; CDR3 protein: CASTGVKDYGYTF; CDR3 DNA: TGTGCCAGTACAGGGGTGAAGGACTATGGCTACACCTTC